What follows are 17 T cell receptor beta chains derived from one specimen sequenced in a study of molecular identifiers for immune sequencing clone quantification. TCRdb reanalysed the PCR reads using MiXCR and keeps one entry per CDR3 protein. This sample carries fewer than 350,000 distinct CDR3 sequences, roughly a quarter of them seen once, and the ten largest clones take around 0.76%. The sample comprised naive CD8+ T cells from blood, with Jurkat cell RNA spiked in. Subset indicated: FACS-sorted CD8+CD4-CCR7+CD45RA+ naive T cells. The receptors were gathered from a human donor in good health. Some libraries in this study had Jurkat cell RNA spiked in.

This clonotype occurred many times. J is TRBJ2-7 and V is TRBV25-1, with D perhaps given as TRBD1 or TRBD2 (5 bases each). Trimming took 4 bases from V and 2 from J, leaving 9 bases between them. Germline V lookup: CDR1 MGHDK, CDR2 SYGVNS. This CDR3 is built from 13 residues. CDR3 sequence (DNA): TGTGCCAGCAGTGCAGGGAGCACCTACGAGCAGTACTTC. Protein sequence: CASSAGSTYEQYF.

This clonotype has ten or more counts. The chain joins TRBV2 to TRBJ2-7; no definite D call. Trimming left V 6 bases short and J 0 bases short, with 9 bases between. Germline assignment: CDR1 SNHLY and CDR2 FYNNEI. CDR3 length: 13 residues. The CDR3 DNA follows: TGTGCCAGCAGAACTGCTAGCTCCTACGAGCAGTACTTC. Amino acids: CASRTASSYEQYF.

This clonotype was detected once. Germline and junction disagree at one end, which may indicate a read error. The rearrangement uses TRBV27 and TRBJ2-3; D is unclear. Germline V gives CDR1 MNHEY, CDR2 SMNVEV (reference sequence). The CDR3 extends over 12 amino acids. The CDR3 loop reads CATSLIGDTQYF. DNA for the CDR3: TGTGCCACCAGTTTGATAGGAGATACGCAGTATTTT.

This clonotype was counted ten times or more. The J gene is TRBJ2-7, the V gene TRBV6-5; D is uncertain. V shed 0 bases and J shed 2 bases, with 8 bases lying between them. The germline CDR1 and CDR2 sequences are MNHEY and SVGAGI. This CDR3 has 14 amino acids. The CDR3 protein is CASSYSSGTYEQYF. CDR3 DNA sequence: TGTGCCAGCAGTTACTCGTCTGGGACCTACGAGCAGTACTTC.

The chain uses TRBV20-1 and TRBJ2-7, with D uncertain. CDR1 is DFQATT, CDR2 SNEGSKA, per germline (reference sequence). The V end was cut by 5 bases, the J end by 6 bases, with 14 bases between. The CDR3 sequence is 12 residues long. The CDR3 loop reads CSAPLVSGEQYF. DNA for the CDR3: TGCAGTGCTCCCCTCGTTTCGGGCGAGCAGTACTTC.

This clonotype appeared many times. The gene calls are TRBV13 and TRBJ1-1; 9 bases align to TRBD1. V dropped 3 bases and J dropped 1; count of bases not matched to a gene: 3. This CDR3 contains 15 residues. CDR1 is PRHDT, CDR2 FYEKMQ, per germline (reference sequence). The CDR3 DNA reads TGTGCCAGCAGCTTGGAACAGGGGGCGAACACTGAAGCTTTCTTT. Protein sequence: CASSLEQGANTEAFF.

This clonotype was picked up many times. The CDR3 bases are TGTGCCAGCCGCCCCGGGACATACTCCGGGGAGCTGTTTTTT. The encoded protein is CASRPGTYSGELFF. The chain couples TRBV6-5 to TRBJ2-2, with a tentative D call TRBD1 (6 bases). The germline V gene encodes CDR1 MNHEY and CDR2 SVGAGI. This CDR3 comprises 14 residues. Between the trimmed V and J ends, which lost 8 bases and 6 bases, there was a span of 16 bases.

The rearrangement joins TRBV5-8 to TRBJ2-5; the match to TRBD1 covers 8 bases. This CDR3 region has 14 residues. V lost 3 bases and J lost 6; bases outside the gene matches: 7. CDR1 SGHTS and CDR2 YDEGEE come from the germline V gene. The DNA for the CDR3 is TGTGCCAGCAGCTGGACAGGGAACAGACAGACCCAGTACTTC. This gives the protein CASSWTGNRQTQYF.

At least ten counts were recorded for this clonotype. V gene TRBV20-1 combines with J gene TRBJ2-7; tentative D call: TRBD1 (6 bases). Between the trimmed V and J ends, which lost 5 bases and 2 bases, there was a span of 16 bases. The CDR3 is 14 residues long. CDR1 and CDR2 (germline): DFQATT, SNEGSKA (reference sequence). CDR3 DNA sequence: TGCAGTGCTCCTCGACAGGAGCCGACCTACGAGCAGTACTTC. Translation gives CSAPRQEPTYEQYF.

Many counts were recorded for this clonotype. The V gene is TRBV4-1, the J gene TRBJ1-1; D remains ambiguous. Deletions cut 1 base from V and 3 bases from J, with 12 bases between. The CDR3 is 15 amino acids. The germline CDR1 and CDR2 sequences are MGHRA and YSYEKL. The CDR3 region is CASSQVWAVDTEAFF. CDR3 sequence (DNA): TGCGCCAGCAGCCAAGTTTGGGCCGTCGACACTGAAGCTTTCTTT.

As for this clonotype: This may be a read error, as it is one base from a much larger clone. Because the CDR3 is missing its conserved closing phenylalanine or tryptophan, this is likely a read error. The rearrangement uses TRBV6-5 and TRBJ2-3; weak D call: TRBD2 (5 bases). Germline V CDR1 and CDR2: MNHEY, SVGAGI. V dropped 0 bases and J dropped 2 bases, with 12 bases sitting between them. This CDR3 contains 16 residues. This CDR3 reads CASSYSKRAATDTQYL. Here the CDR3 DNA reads TGTGCCAGCAGTTACTCTAAGAGGGCCGCCACAGATACGCAGTATTTA.

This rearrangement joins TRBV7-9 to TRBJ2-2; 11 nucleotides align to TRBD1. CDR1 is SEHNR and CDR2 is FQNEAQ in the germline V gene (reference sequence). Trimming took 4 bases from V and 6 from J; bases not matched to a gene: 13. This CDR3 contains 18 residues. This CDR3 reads CASSSDRTRDRGSGELFF. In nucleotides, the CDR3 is TGTGCCAGCAGCTCAGACAGAACCCGGGACAGGGGGTCCGGGGAGCTGTTTTTT.

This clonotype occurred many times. In nucleotides, the CDR3 is TGTGCCACCAGTGATTTTAATGCACCCAATGAGCAGTTCTTC. Its protein is CATSDFNAPNEQFF. The chain has TRBV24-1 and TRBJ2-1; D not certain. Trimming pared 1 base from V and 6 bases from J, leaving 9 bases between. The CDR3 consists of 14 residues. Germline lookup yields CDR1 KGHDR and CDR2 SFDVKD.

The CDR3 DNA follows: TGTGCCAGCAGCTTAGGGACAGGGCTGGGGGAGCAGTACTTC. Encoded protein: CASSLGTGLGEQYF. The chain uses TRBV7-6 and TRBJ2-7; 8 nucleotides align to TRBD1. The germline V gene encodes CDR1 SGHVS and CDR2 FNYEAQ. V trimming: 1 base; J trimming: 7 bases; junction bases outside the gene matches: 6. The CDR3 totals 14 residues.

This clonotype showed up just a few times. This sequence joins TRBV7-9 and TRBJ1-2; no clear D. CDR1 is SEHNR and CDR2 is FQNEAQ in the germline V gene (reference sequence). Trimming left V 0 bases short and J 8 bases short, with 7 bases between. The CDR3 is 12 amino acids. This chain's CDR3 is CASSLAGVGYTF. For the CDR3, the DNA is TGTGCCAGCAGCTTAGCCGGGGTCGGCTACACCTTC. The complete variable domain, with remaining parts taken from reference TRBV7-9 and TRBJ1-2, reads DTGVSQNPRHKITKRGQNVTFRCDPISEHNRLYWYRQTLGQGPEFLTYFQNEAQLEKSRLLSDRFSAERPKGSFSTLEIQRTEQGDSAMYLCASSLAGVGYTFGSGTRLTVV.

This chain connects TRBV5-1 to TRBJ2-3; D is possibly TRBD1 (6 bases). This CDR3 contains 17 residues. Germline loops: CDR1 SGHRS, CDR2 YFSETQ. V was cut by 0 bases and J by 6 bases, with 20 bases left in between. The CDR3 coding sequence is TGCGCCAGCAGCTTGGGTGGCTCCAGGGGCCCTGGGGATACGCAGTATTTT. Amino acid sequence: CASSLGGSRGPGDTQYF.

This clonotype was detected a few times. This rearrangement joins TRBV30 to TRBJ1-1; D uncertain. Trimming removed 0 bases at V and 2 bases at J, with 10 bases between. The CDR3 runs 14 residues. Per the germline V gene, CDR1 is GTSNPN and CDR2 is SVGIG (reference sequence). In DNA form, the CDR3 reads TGTGCCTGGAGTGTCGGATCGGGAAACACTGAAGCTTTCTTT. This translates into CAWSVGSGNTEAFF.